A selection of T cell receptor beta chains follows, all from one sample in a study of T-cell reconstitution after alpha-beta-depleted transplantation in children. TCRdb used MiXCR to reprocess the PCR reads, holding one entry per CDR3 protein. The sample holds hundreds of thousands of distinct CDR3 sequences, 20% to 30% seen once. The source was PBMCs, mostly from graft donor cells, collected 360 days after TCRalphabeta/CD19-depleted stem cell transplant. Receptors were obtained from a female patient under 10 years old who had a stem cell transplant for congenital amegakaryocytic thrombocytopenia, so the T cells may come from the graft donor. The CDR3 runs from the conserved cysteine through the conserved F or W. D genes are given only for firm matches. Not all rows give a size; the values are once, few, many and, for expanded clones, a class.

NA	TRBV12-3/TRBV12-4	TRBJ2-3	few	CASSLARTYSSSTDTQYF	TGTGCCAGCAGTTTAGCGAGGACCTATTCCTCTAGCACAGATACGCAGTATTTT
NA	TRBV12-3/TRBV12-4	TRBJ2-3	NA	CASSLTVADTQYF	TGTGCCAGCAGCCTGACAGTCGCGGATACGCAGTATTTT
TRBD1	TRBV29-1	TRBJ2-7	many	CSVGQGLYEQYF	TGCAGCGTTGGACAGGGGTTGTACGAGCAGTACTTC
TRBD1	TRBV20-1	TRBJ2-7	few	CSARRGQGPLYEQYF	TGCAGTGCTAGGAGGGGACAGGGCCCCCTCTACGAGCAGTACTTC
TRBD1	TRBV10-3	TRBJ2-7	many	CASRGLIEYEQYF	TGTGCCAGCAGGGGGCTGATAGAGTACGAGCAGTACTTC
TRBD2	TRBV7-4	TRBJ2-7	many	CASSNLGTSDSYEQYF	TGTGCCAGCAGCAACCTCGGGACTAGCGACTCCTACGAGCAGTACTTC
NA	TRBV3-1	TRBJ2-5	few	CASSQDPSATQYF	TGTGCCAGCAGCCAAGATCCCTCGGCTACCCAGTACTTC
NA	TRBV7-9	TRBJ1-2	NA	CASSDLLTANYGYTF	TGTGCCAGCAGCGATCTCCTGACAGCTAACTATGGCTACACCTTC
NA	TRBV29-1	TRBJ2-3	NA	CSGRGGLDTDTQYF	TGCAGCGGGAGGGGAGGTCTGGATACAGATACGCAGTATTTT
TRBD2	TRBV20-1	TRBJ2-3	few	CSATTTSGYTDTQYF	TGCAGTGCTACCACGACTAGCGGATACACAGATACGCAGTATTTT
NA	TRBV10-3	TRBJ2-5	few	CAISLPGQETQYF	TGTGCCATCAGTTTGCCCGGGCAAGAGACCCAGTACTTC